The T cell receptor (beta chain) under discussion was sequenced for a study of blood T cell repertoires in COVID-19. Study-wide context: Whether acute or convalescent, the COVID-19 samples came from the United States, Italy and Spain. T cells, B-cell-depleted T cells, or PBMCs supplied cDNA or gDNA.

As processed by the authors: Scientists estimated how many nucleated cells there were by amplifying reference gene primers. TCRdb keeps only in-frame clones here, not all; method: immunoSEQ multiplex PCR. The V and J calls and clone size were taken over from that table, and D and trimming were inferred from the DNA. The sample includes approximately 210,000 clones, over 65% of them seen just once. This clonotype was obtained from a woman in her 70s with active or convalescent COVID-19. Source material: peripheral blood.

CDR3 loop: CASSLEAGVVNEQYF. CDR3 coding DNA: TGCGCCAGCAGCTTGGAGGCGGGGGTAGTGAACGAGCAGTACTTC. The chain links TRBV5-1 to TRBJ2-7; 7 bases map to TRBD2. Per germline, CDR1 SGHRS and CDR2 YFSETQ. The CDR3 loop spans 15 amino acids. J lost 5 bases, V lost 0 bases, and 8 bases had no gene match.